These T cell receptor beta chains were read from a single sample in a study of shared clonotypes between healthy human individuals. The method was immunoSEQ multiplex PCR; TCRdb's version includes in-frame clones alone and lacks a portion of them. The sample contains 1,400,000 or so clones, about 98.5% of which appear only once. What was sequenced was naive CD4+ T cells sorted from blood. The receptors shown here come from a young man in good health. CDR3s include the opening cysteine and the closing phenylalanine or tryptophan. Each record gives: CDR3 protein, CDR3 DNA, V gene, clone size, D gene, J gene. D genes are given only for firm matches. A clone size is listed for some rows: how often the clone was seen (once, few, many), or a class if it is expanded.

CASSSGDRGYYEQYF,TGCGCCAGCAGCTCCGGGGACAGGGGGTACTACGAGCAGTACTTC,TRBV5-1,NA,TRBD1,TRBJ2-7
CASIAVVAPYEQYF,TGTGCCAGCATCGCGGTGGTGGCTCCCTACGAGCAGTACTTC,TRBV2,NA,NA,TRBJ2-7
CASSQRTGNYGYTF,TGCGCCAGCAGCCAGAGAACAGGCAACTATGGCTACACCTTC,TRBV4-3,NA,NA,TRBJ1-2
CASSLAPGTLNTEAFF,TGTGCCAGCAGCTTAGCCCCCGGGACACTGAACACTGAAGCTTTCTTT,TRBV7-9,NA,NA,TRBJ1-1
CASSRDRALYNEQFF,TGTGCCAGCAGCCGGGACAGGGCCCTCTACAATGAGCAGTTCTTC,TRBV5-6,NA,TRBD1,TRBJ2-1
CASSRTGTLGFYEQYF,TGCGCCAGCAGCCGAACCGGGACATTAGGGTTCTACGAGCAGTACTTC,TRBV4-3,NA,NA,TRBJ2-7
CASSVEGSTTYEQYF,TGTGCCAGCAGCGTCGAAGGGTCTACCACCTACGAGCAGTACTTC,TRBV9,NA,NA,TRBJ2-7
CASKTDRGTNYEQYF,TGTGCCAGCAAAACAGACAGGGGGACGAACTACGAGCAGTACTTC,TRBV5-4,NA,TRBD1,TRBJ2-7
CASSFTQAGLYEQYF,TGTGCCAGCAGCTTTACCCAGGCGGGACTCTACGAGCAGTACTTC,TRBV11-2,NA,NA,TRBJ2-7
CASSLEGVSRVWGTGELFF,TGTGCCAGCAGCTTAGAAGGGGTCTCCCGGGTCTGGGGCACCGGGGAGCTGTTTTTT,TRBV5-5,NA,NA,TRBJ2-2
CASSVGGGKVPPYEQYF,TGTGCCAGCAGCGTAGGTGGCGGGAAGGTTCCCCCCTACGAGCAGTACTTC,TRBV9,NA,NA,TRBJ2-7
CSVRRTGGNNEQFF,TGCAGCGTGCGCCGGACAGGGGGGAACAATGAGCAGTTCTTC,TRBV29-1,NA,TRBD1,TRBJ2-1
CASSPGPRNTGELFF,TGTGCCAGCTCACCGGGACCGAGGAACACCGGGGAGCTGTTTTTT,TRBV18,NA,NA,TRBJ2-2
CASSEGGLAGEETQYF,TGTGCCAGCAGTGAAGGCGGACTAGCGGGAGAAGAGACCCAGTACTTC,TRBV25-1,once,TRBD2,TRBJ2-5
CASSLFGYGYTF,TGTGCCAGCAGCTTATTTGGCTATGGCTACACCTTC,TRBV7-9,NA,NA,TRBJ1-2
CASSFQRTSGAANTGELFF,TGCGCCAGCAGCTTTCAGCGGACTAGCGGGGCCGCGAACACCGGGGAGCTGTTTTTT,TRBV5-1,NA,TRBD2,TRBJ2-2
CASSEDRVGNTEAFF,TGTGCCAGCAGTGAAGACAGGGTTGGGAACACTGAAGCTTTCTTT,TRBV6-1,NA,NA,TRBJ1-1
CASSVSGRTDTQYF,TGTGCCAGCAGTGTTAGCGGGAGAACAGATACGCAGTATTTT,TRBV25-1,NA,TRBD2,TRBJ2-3